The 32 T cell receptor beta chains below all came from one sample that was sequenced in a study of beta chain features in type 1 diabetes. Study-wide results and limits: For Type 1 diabetes patients, all four CD4+ subsets carried TCRB CDR3s that were moderately but significantly shorter.

The entirety of the isolated RNA underwent reverse transcription, so expressed TCRB transcripts were sequenced. The repertoire was sequenced with immunoSEQ multiplex PCR; TCRdb's copy has only in-frame clones and lacks some. The table has a few hundred thousand clones, 11% to 15% seen once. Their antigens are not known. The sequencing sample was made of naive CD4+ T cells from blood. The receptors originated from a young man with type 1 diabetes.

This sequence joins TRBV6-5 and TRBJ1-1; D is uncertain. Germline V lookup: CDR1 MNHEY, CDR2 SVGAGI. CDR3 size: 13 residues. V lost 5 bases, J lost 4 bases, and 11 bases lay in between. In DNA, the CDR3 is TGTGCCAGCAGTACACTCCGGGGCACTGAAGCTTTCTTT. Translated: CASSTLRGTEAFF.

This clone has a handful of counts. This sequence joins TRBV29-1 and TRBJ1-2, with 8 bases aligning to TRBD1. The V gene end was trimmed by 3 bases and the J gene end by 8 bases; junction bases not matched to a gene: 5. Germline loops: CDR1 SQVTM, CDR2 ANQGSEA. The CDR3 has 12 residues. For the CDR3, the DNA is TGCAGCGTTGAGAGGCAGGGGGCGGGCTACACCTTC. Translating it yields CSVERQGAGYTF.

The chain employs TRBV29-1 and TRBJ2-3; TRBD1 might be the D (5 bases). CDR3 length equals 12 residues. The V gene lost 6 bases and the J gene lost 6 bases, with 13 bases spanning the gap. Per the germline V gene, CDR1 is SQVTM and CDR2 is ANQGSEA. The CDR3 DNA sequence: TGCAGCGTGGGATCAGGGTTGGATACGCAGTATTTT. It codes for CSVGSGLDTQYF.

V gene TRBV5-1 combines with J gene TRBJ1-1; 7 nucleotides line up with TRBD1. Germline CDR1 and CDR2: SGHRS and YFSETQ. The CDR3 loop spans 14 amino acids. V shed 6 bases and J 0 bases; nucleotides not matched to a gene: 5. The CDR3 here is CASNAGTVNTEAFF. As DNA, the CDR3 is TGCGCCAGCAACGCCGGGACAGTGAACACTGAAGCTTTCTTT.

This clone was observed a few times. The V and J genes are TRBV28 and TRBJ1-5; D call uncertain. The V gene lost 6 bases and the J gene lost 5 bases, with 8 bases spanning the gap. CDR1 and CDR2 (germline): MDHEN, SYDVKM. The CDR3 is made up of 12 amino acids. The CDR3 reads CASREGHQPQHF. The CDR3 DNA is TGTGCCAGCAGGGAGGGTCATCAGCCCCAGCATTTT.

This clone was observed a handful of times. The chain joins TRBV2 to TRBJ2-2; D is perhaps TRBD2 (5 bases). The CDR3 extends over 12 amino acids. V lost 8 bases to trimming and J lost 1 base, with 5 bases between them. Germline lookup yields CDR1 SNHLY and CDR2 FYNNEI. The CDR3 nucleotides are TGTGCCAGCGGAGGGAACACCGGGGAGCTGTTTTTT. This encodes CASGGNTGELFF.

The chain carries TRBV7-6 and TRBJ1-5; TRBD1 matches 7 bases. In germline, CDR1 is SGHVS, CDR2 FNYEAQ. The CDR3 is 15 amino acids. With 4 bases clipped from V and 0 bases from J, the junction kept 3 bases outside the gene matches. Here the CDR3 DNA reads TGTGCCAGCAGCTCGGGGACAGATAGCAATCAGCCCCAGCATTTT. Translated, it gives CASSSGTDSNQPQHF.

The gene calls are TRBV29-1 and TRBJ2-3; a weak D match, TRBD2 (6 bases). V was clipped by 2 bases and J by 2 bases, with 14 bases between them. The germline CDR1 and CDR2 sequences are SQVTM and ANQGSEA. CDR3 length: 15 amino acids. The CDR3 is CSVETGGVPTDTQYF. DNA of the CDR3: TGCAGCGTTGAAACCGGGGGAGTCCCCACAGATACGCAGTATTTT.

The table lists this clone with a few counts. J is TRBJ2-7 and V is TRBV29-1; TRBD2 agrees at 7 bases. Germline loops: CDR1 SQVTM, CDR2 ANQGSEA. The V and J ends lost 0 bases and 6 bases, in that order; junction bases with no gene match: 5. CDR3 length equals 13 residues. CDR3 bases: TGCAGCGTTGAAGAAGTCAGGGAGGGCGAGCAGTACTTC. The encoded protein is CSVEEVREGEQYF.

This clone has just a few counts. The chain links TRBV4-1 to TRBJ2-3; 9 nucleotides agree with TRBD1. V was pared by 0 bases and J by 5 bases, with 9 bases of the junction left unmatched. The CDR3 runs 17 residues. CDR1 is MGHRA, CDR2 YSYEKL, per germline. The CDR3 is CASSQDPGQGKGDTQYF. The CDR3 coding sequence is TGCGCCAGCAGCCAAGACCCCGGACAGGGGAAGGGAGATACGCAGTATTTT.

Here the CDR3 DNA reads TGCGCCAGCAGTGAATATACCGGGGAGCTGTTTTTT. Its translation is CASSEYTGELFF. This chain links TRBV10-1 with TRBJ2-2; D gene ambiguous. Trimming stripped 3 bases from V and 5 bases from J, with 4 bases between. This CDR3 is built from 12 residues. Looked up from germline, CDR1 is WNHNN and CDR2 is SYGVQD (reference sequence).

This clone has more than one count but fewer than ten. J is TRBJ2-1 and V is TRBV6-1, with 13 positions matching TRBD2. The germline gives CDR1 MNHNS, CDR2 SASEGT. The CDR3 loop spans 15 amino acids. J was trimmed by 8 bases and V by 8 bases; bases with no gene match: 9. This CDR3 is CASGLTSGRFDEQFF. The CDR3 DNA follows: TGTGCCAGCGGCCTGACTAGCGGGAGGTTCGATGAGCAGTTCTTC.

Remarks on this clone: Other DNA sequences of this sample code for an identical CDR3. The J gene is TRBJ2-3, the V gene TRBV18, with 9 bases identical to TRBD2. The CDR3 totals 16 residues. Looked up from germline, CDR1 is KGHSH and CDR2 is LQKENI. V lost 1 base and J lost 0; bases outside the gene matches: 2. The CDR3 region has the DNA TGTGCCAGCTCACCACGGCTAGCGGGGAGCACAGATACGCAGTATTTT. Residues: CASSPRLAGSTDTQYF.

On this clone itself: This sample also contains other DNA sequences that code for the same CDR3. The chain combines TRBV5-1 with TRBJ2-3; the D gene is possibly TRBD1 (6 bases). This CDR3 is 14 amino acids long. Germline CDR1 is SGHRS and CDR2 is YFSETQ. V lost 4 bases and J 3 bases, leaving 12 bases between the germline ends. CDR3: CASSIGQSTDTQYF. DNA of the CDR3: TGCGCCAGCAGCATAGGACAGTCGACAGATACGCAGTATTTT.

This clone was seen a handful of times. Different DNA sequences within this sample yield the same CDR3. The chain employs TRBV29-1 and TRBJ2-2; weak D call: TRBD1 (6 bases). This CDR3 is 13 amino acids long. Trimming removed 3 bases at V and 2 bases at J, with 7 bases between. Germline CDR1 SQVTM, CDR2 ANQGSEA. CDR3 sequence: CSVDRGNTGELFF. CDR3 coding DNA: TGCAGCGTTGACAGGGGAAACACCGGGGAGCTGTTTTTT.

The chain uses TRBV5-4 and TRBJ2-3; D gene ambiguous. Germline CDR1 reads SGHNT; CDR2 reads YYREEE (reference sequence). Trimming removed 2 bases at V and 2 bases at J, with 15 bases between. The CDR3 totals 16 residues. DNA of the CDR3: TGTGCCAGCAGCTTTCCCACCGGCGGCCTCACAGATACGCAGTATTTT. Its protein is CASSFPTGGLTDTQYF.

The chain combines TRBV2 with TRBJ2-3; no clear D gene. CDR1 is SNHLY, CDR2 FYNNEI, per germline. There are 16 residues in the CDR3. V lost 4 bases and J lost 0, with 14 bases in between. The CDR3: CASSVYQISSTDTQYF. CDR3 sequence (DNA): TGTGCCAGCAGTGTTTACCAGATATCTAGCACAGATACGCAGTATTTT.

This clone was seen more than once but under ten times. The chain carries TRBV4-2 and TRBJ1-6, with TRBD1 matching over 8 bases. The CDR3 is 15 amino acids. Germline CDR1 LGHNA, CDR2 YNFKEQ. V trimming: 1 base; J trimming: 9 bases; junction bases outside the gene matches: 5. The CDR3, as DNA: TGTGCCAGCAGCCAAGTCGCGACAGGGGTTTCACCCCTCCACTTT. It encodes CASSQVATGVSPLHF.

The chain links TRBV19 to TRBJ2-1; 9 bases match TRBD1. Germline CDR1 LNHDA, CDR2 SQIVND (reference sequence). Trimming at V came to 4 bases and at J to 5 bases, leaving 9 bases not matched to a gene. This CDR3 contains 16 residues. As DNA, the CDR3 is TGTGCCAGTAGTACCAGAACAGGGGGCCGGAACAATGAGCAGTTCTTC. Protein product: CASSTRTGGRNNEQFF.

The chain is built from TRBV5-1 and TRBJ2-7; D unclear. The germline gives CDR1 SGHRS, CDR2 YFSETQ. Trimming took 2 bases from V and 2 from J, leaving 14 bases between them. CDR3 length equals 15 residues. The CDR3 region is CASSFDTGFAYEQYF. Here the CDR3 DNA reads TGCGCCAGCAGCTTCGACACCGGATTCGCCTACGAGCAGTACTTC.

This clone came up a few times. The chain is built from TRBV11-2 and TRBJ2-1; perhaps TRBD2 as D (5 bases). Trimming cost V 0 bases and J 5 bases, with 14 bases left between them. This CDR3 contains 16 residues. The V gene's germline CDR1 is SGHAT and CDR2 FQNNGV. CDR3 nucleotides: TGTGCCAGCAGCTTAGATCTTGGCAGGAGGAACAATGAGCAGTTCTTC. Its protein product is CASSLDLGRRNNEQFF.

A few counts support this clone. This chain links TRBV19 with TRBJ2-7; 7 bases match TRBD2. This CDR3 contains 14 residues. V shed 7 bases, J shed 0 bases, and the junction held 6 bases outside the gene matches. The germline CDR1 and CDR2 sequences are LNHDA and SQIVND (reference sequence). CDR3 sequence reads: CASMGRGTSYEQYF. The CDR3, as DNA: TGTGCCAGTATGGGGAGGGGCACCTCCTACGAGCAGTACTTC.

The chain combines TRBV29-1 with TRBJ2-7, with 12 bases fitting TRBD2. This CDR3 contains 16 residues. CDR1 is SQVTM, CDR2 ANQGSEA, per germline. V lost 5 bases and J lost 5; bases outside the gene matches: 13. CDR3: CSVRNFLAGGPNEQYF. The CDR3 nucleotides are TGCAGCGTTAGGAATTTTCTAGCGGGAGGGCCGAACGAGCAGTACTTC.

In this sample, this clone turned up a few times. The chain has TRBV2 and TRBJ1-6, with 7 bases lining up with TRBD1. This CDR3 has 13 amino acids. Germline V gene sequence: CDR1 SNHLY, CDR2 FYNNEI. The CDR3 region has the DNA TGTGCTACAGGGGCAGGCGGATATTCACCCCTCCACTTT. Translated, it gives CATGAGGYSPLHF.

There are a few counts of this clone. The rearrangement uses TRBV5-1 and TRBJ1-6; 10 bases agree with TRBD1. CDR1 and CDR2 from the germline V gene are SGHRS and YFSETQ. J was trimmed by 5 bases and V by 6 bases; bases with no gene match: 8. The length of the CDR3 is 16 residues. CDR3 amino acids: CASTPTGTGDNSPLHF. The CDR3 DNA is TGCGCCAGCACCCCGACCGGGACAGGGGATAATTCACCCCTCCACTTT.

This clone was found a few times. The chain combines TRBV10-3 with TRBJ2-5; tentatively, D is TRBD2 (5 bases). CDR3 length: 14 amino acids. Per germline, CDR1 ENHRY and CDR2 SYGVKD. Deletions cut 0 bases from V and 6 bases from J, with 11 bases between. This chain's CDR3 is CAISESRGPKTQYF. The CDR3 DNA is TGTGCCATCAGTGAGTCTCGGGGTCCAAAGACCCAGTACTTC.

This sequence joins TRBV9 and TRBJ1-4; D unclear. The CDR3 spans 15 residues. Trimming took 2 bases from V and 6 from J, leaving 14 bases between them. Germline V lookup: CDR1 SGDLS, CDR2 YYNGEE. The chain's CDR3 is CASSVAPGADEKLFF. The CDR3 bases are TGTGCCAGCAGCGTTGCCCCCGGAGCGGATGAAAAACTGTTTTTT.

This clone was recorded a few times. CDR3 region: CASRPLGLGNQPQHF. The CDR3 coding sequence is TGTGCCAGCAGACCGCTGGGGCTCGGCAATCAGCCCCAGCATTTT. This chain connects TRBV6-5 to TRBJ1-5; D perhaps matches TRBD1 (5 bases). The germline V and J ends were trimmed by 6 bases and 2 bases, with 14 bases remaining between them. The CDR3 has 15 residues. Germline lookup yields CDR1 MNHEY and CDR2 SVGAGI.

In this sample, this clone turned up a few times. V is TRBV18 and J is TRBJ1-1, with a possible D match to TRBD1 (6 bases). This CDR3 has 13 residues. Germline values: CDR1 KGHSH, CDR2 LQKENI. Trimming left V 4 bases short and J 6 bases short, with 12 bases between. The CDR3 nucleotides read TGTGCCAGCTCACGTACAGGGATCGCTGAAGCTTTCTTT. Residues: CASSRTGIAEAFF.

This clone was counted only a few times. The V call is TRBV5-1, the J call TRBJ2-7, with 12 bases that match TRBD2. After removal of 3 bases from V and 2 bases from J, the junction contained 3 bases not matched to a gene. CDR1 is SGHRS and CDR2 is YFSETQ in the germline V gene. This CDR3 is 15 amino acids long. The CDR3 bases are TGCGCCAGCAGCTCGGGACTAGCGGGTCCCTACGAGCAGTACTTC. As protein: CASSSGLAGPYEQYF.

V usage is TRBV2 and J usage is TRBJ2-7, with 11 bases identical to TRBD2. Trimming removed 6 bases from V and 6 bases from J; junction bases left unmatched: 10. This CDR3 has 15 residues. Germline V gene sequence: CDR1 SNHLY, CDR2 FYNNEI. CDR3 sequence reads: CASRGGTSGFGEQYF. For the CDR3, the DNA is TGTGCCAGCAGAGGAGGGACTAGCGGTTTTGGCGAGCAGTACTTC.

This chain joins TRBV30 and TRBJ2-3; possibly TRBD2 for D (6 bases). The V and J ends lost 2 bases and 0 bases respectively, with 15 bases between them. The germline V gene has CDR1 GTSNPN and CDR2 SVGIG (reference sequence). This CDR3 region has 16 residues. The CDR3 spells CAWSRPGGTSTDTQYF. The CDR3 nucleotides are TGTGCCTGGAGTAGGCCGGGCGGGACTAGCACAGATACGCAGTATTTT.